Listed here are 5 T cell receptor beta chains from one sample, sequenced in a study of human T cells and chemical hapten exposure. Each CDR3 protein gets one entry after TCRdb re-called the RACE reads with MiXCR. The top ten clones hold roughly 5.2% of a sample with about 68,000 distinct CDR3 sequences, 10% to 11% of them seen once. This sample's time point: pre-sensitization, week 0. Indicated treatment: therapeutic diphenylcyclopropenone sensitization with weekly scalp DPC. Sequenced material: whole blood, taken in connection with sensitization to the hapten diphenylcyclopropenone (DPC). The receptors derive from a woman aged 50 to 60 with alopecia areata. Some clones in this sample may be carry-over from other donors' samples.

In this sample, this clonotype turned up many times. V usage is TRBV6-6 and J usage is TRBJ2-5; D not certain. V gave up 7 bases and J gave up 4 bases, with 10 bases separating them. Germline V gives CDR1 MNHNY, CDR2 SVGAGI (reference sequence). This CDR3 contains 12 residues. The CDR3 region is CASTLVGETQYF. CDR3 bases: TGTGCCAGCACTCTAGTTGGAGAGACCCAGTACTTC.

This clonotype has a handful of counts. This chain connects TRBV20-1 to TRBJ2-3; 7 bases agree with TRBD1. From germline, CDR1 is DFQATT and CDR2 SNEGSKA (reference sequence). The ends lost 1 base at V and 4 bases at J; junction bases unmatched: 8. The CDR3 consists of 15 residues. CDR3 in DNA: TGCAGTGCTAGAGTGGGACAGCAGGAATCAGATACGCAGTATTTT. Its translation: CSARVGQQESDTQYF.

J is TRBJ2-7 and V is TRBV20-1, with D tentatively TRBD1 (6 bases). V shed 7 bases and J shed 4 bases, with 11 bases lying between them. Germline V CDR1 and CDR2: DFQATT, SNEGSKA (reference sequence). CDR3 length: 11 residues. The chain's CDR3 is CSVHREYEQYF. Here the CDR3 DNA reads TGCAGTGTTCACAGGGAATACGAGCAGTACTTC.

This clonotype was seen a handful of times. This chain uses TRBV6-5 with TRBJ1-2; 7 bases agree with TRBD1. V was clipped by 6 bases and J by 8 bases; unmatched bases: 15. Germline V CDR1 and CDR2: MNHEY, SVGAGI. The CDR3 runs to 15 residues. This chain's CDR3 is CASSSVPTGYGGYTF. CDR3 DNA: TGTGCCAGCAGCTCCGTACCGACAGGGTACGGAGGCTACACCTTC.

The rearrangement links TRBV7-9 to TRBJ1-1; weak D call: TRBD1 (5 bases). Germline V gives CDR1 SEHNR, CDR2 FQNEAQ (reference sequence). The CDR3 has 13 residues. V gave up 4 bases and J gave up 6 bases, with 12 bases separating them. The CDR3 coding sequence is TGTGCCAGCAGCTATACGGGGGTAGCTGAAGCTTTCTTT. It specifies CASSYTGVAEAFF.